Included here is one TCR beta chain sequence, with context. The source of the sample is a study of blood T cell repertoires in COVID-19. Study-wide context: Acute and convalescent COVID-19 specimens originated in the United States, Italy and Spain. PBMCs, B-cell-depleted T cells, or T cells provided the cDNA or gDNA that made up the material.

As processed by the authors: Amplification of reference gene primers was used by the study to estimate nucleated cell counts. Clones were read by immunoSEQ multiplex PCR, and TCRdb kept only the in-frame ones, dropping some. For V, J and clone size, that table is used; D and trimming come from the DNA. In the table there are under 35,000 clones, about 88% of which are singletons. Trimming took off 3 bases at V and 1 base at J, with 9 bases between the two ends. Germline-derived CDR1 and CDR2 are KGHSH and LQKENI. This CDR3 spans 14 amino acids. The chain combines TRBV18 with TRBJ1-1, with D uncertain. Sequencing was performed on peripheral blood. The sequence was obtained from a human donor with active COVID-19. The donor label of this sample is uncertain. The CDR3 coding sequence is TGTGCCAGCTCACCTGAACTTACGAACACTGAAGCTTTCTTT. It is translated as CASSPELTNTEAFF. The whole variable domain, remainder taken from reference TRBV18 and TRBJ1-1, is NAGVMQNPRHLVRRRGQEARLRCSPMKGHSHVYWYRQLPEEGLKFMVYLQKENIIDESGMPKERFSAEFPKEGPSILRIQQVVRGDSAAYFCASSPELTNTEAFFGQGTRLTVV.